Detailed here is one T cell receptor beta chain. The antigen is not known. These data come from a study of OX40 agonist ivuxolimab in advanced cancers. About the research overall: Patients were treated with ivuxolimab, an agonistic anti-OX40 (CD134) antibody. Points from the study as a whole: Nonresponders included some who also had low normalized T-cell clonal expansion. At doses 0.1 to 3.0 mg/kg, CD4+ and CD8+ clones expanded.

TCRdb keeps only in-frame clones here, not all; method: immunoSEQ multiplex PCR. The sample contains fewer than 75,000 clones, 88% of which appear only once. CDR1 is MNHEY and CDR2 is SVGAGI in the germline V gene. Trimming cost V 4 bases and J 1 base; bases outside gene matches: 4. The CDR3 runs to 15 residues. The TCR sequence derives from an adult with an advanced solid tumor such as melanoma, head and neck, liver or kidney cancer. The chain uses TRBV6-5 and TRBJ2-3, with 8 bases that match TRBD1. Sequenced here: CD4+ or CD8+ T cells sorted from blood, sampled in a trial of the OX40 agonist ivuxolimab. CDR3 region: CASSSGQGRTDTQYF. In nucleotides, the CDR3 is TGTGCCAGCAGTTCCGGACAGGGCCGCACAGATACGCAGTATTTT.